This T cell receptor (beta chain) appears in the sequencing data of a study of blood T cell repertoires in COVID-19. On the study more broadly: Donors in the United States, Italy and Spain gave samples during acute or convalescent COVID-19.

Clones were read by immunoSEQ multiplex PCR, and TCRdb kept only the in-frame ones, dropping some. The sample has approximately 460,000 clones, 85% to 90% seen once. This CDR3 contains 12 residues. Germline trimming cut 9 bases from V and 6 bases from J; bases unmatched to any gene: 5. Germline V CDR1 and CDR2: KGHDR, SFDVKD. This receptor was obtained from a man younger than 35 with COVID-19, enrolled during active disease. The sample taken for sequencing was peripheral blood. V usage is TRBV24-1 and J usage is TRBJ2-7; 9 bases map to TRBD1. The CDR3 loop is CATDGTGSEQYF. The CDR3 nucleotides read TGTGCCACCGACGGGACAGGGTCCGAGCAGTACTTC.